These T cell receptor beta chains were read from a single sample in a study of blood T cell repertoires in COVID-19. Sequencing was performed with immunoSEQ multiplex PCR; in TCRdb, only in-frame clones are kept and a portion is missing. The sample records 240,000 or so clones, around four fifths being singletons. The material sequenced was peripheral blood. These receptors all stem from a man aged 30 to 39 who had recovered from COVID-19. CDR3s include the opening cysteine and the closing phenylalanine or tryptophan. A D gene is named only where the DNA matches it firmly. Clone size is stated in some rows and not others, as once, few, many or a class when expanded.

d_call | cdr3_length | j_call | clone_size | v_call | cdr3_aa | cdr3_nt
NA | 17 | TRBJ1-2 | NA | TRBV4-1 | CASSQGTGTSKIYGYTF | TGCGCCAGCAGCCAAGGGACCGGGACATCAAAAATCTATGGCTACACCTTC
TRBD2 | 17 | TRBJ2-1 | NA | TRBV13 | CASSLRGSGGFYNEQFF | TGTGCCAGCAGCTTACGGGGTAGCGGGGGGTTCTACAATGAGCAGTTCTTC
TRBD1 | 13 | TRBJ2-1 | NA | TRBV10-3 | CATGTDIGNEQFF | TGTGCCACCGGGACAGACATTGGCAATGAGCAGTTCTTC
TRBD1 | 14 | TRBJ1-2 | NA | TRBV11-2 | CASSLGQGDYGYTF | TGTGCCAGCAGCTTAGGACAGGGCGACTATGGCTACACCTTC
NA | 12 | TRBJ2-1 | NA | TRBV2 | CASSGRGNEQFF | TGTGCCAGCAGTGGACGGGGGAATGAGCAGTTCTTC
NA | 14 | TRBJ1-1 | once | TRBV10-3 | CAIRPEAHVAEAFF | TGTGCCATCCGGCCCGAGGCACATGTGGCCGAAGCTTTCTTT
TRBD2 | 14 | TRBJ2-3 | few | TRBV11-3 | CASSPGTSADTQYF | TGTGCCAGCAGCCCCGGGACTAGCGCAGATACGCAGTATTTT
TRBD1 | 15 | TRBJ1-2 | NA | TRBV5-4 | CASSHLDRQGGGYTF | TGTGCCAGCAGCCATTTGGACCGACAGGGAGGAGGCTACACCTTC
NA | 15 | TRBJ1-1 | NA | TRBV5-1 | CAGSSRGILNTEAFF | TGCGCCGGCAGCTCCCGGGGGATACTGAACACTGAAGCTTTCTTT
NA | 13 | TRBJ1-2 | NA | TRBV10-1 | CASSARTDYGYTF | TGCGCCAGCAGTGCCCGGACTGACTATGGCTACACCTTC
NA | 16 | TRBJ1-2 | NA | TRBV11-2 | CASRLPQRGAPYGYTF | TGTGCCAGCAGGCTCCCCCAACGGGGGGCCCCCTATGGCTACACCTTC
TRBD1 | 14 | TRBJ2-3 | NA | TRBV5-4 | CASSLGTVSDTQYF | TGTGCCAGCAGCCTGGGGACAGTTTCAGATACGCAGTATTTT
TRBD1 | 15 | TRBJ1-2 | NA | TRBV6-4 | CASSSGTGGSYGYTF | TGTGCCAGCAGTTCCGGGACAGGGGGGAGCTATGGCTACACCTTC
NA | 13 | TRBJ1-1 | NA | TRBV13 | CASSEWGGLEAFF | TGTGCCAGCAGCGAGTGGGGCGGCCTTGAAGCTTTCTTT
TRBD1 | 13 | TRBJ1-1 | NA | TRBV27 | CASSLDRGTEAFF | TGTGCCAGCAGTTTGGACAGGGGCACTGAAGCTTTCTTT
TRBD1 | 14 | TRBJ1-2 | NA | TRBV18 | CASSPTGTGDGYTF | TGTGCCAGCTCACCAACCGGGACAGGGGACGGCTACACCTTC
TRBD2 | 12 | TRBJ2-5 | NA | TRBV29-1 | CSGRTSGETQYF | TGCAGCGGACGGACTAGCGGGGAGACCCAGTACTTC
NA | 17 | TRBJ1-5 | NA | TRBV4-1 | CASSQDIRLNSNQPQHF | TGCGCCAGCAGCCAAGATATTCGACTGAATAGCAATCAGCCCCAGCATTTT
TRBD1 | 15 | TRBJ2-7 | NA | TRBV2 | CASSKPGQGGHEQYF | TGTGCCAGCAGTAAACCGGGACAGGGAGGGCACGAGCAGTACTTC
NA | 14 | TRBJ2-2 | once | TRBV6-5 | CASRRLRNTGELFF | TGTGCCAGCAGGAGGCTCCGGAACACCGGGGAGCTGTTTTTT
TRBD1 | 15 | TRBJ1-4 | NA | TRBV28 | CASQSLGGEYEKLFF | TGTGCCAGCCAAAGCTTAGGGGGCGAGTATGAAAAACTGTTTTTT
TRBD1 | 15 | TRBJ2-3 | NA | TRBV7-6 | CASSYSGQGTDTQYF | TGTGCCAGCAGCTACTCGGGACAGGGCACAGATACGCAGTATTTT
TRBD1 | 15 | TRBJ2-1 | NA | TRBV5-5 | CASSFERGRLLVQFF | TGTGCCAGCAGCTTTGAAAGGGGGCGTCTTTTGGTCCAGTTCTTC
NA | 11 | TRBJ1-1 | NA | TRBV20-1 | CSAPGTHEAFF | TGCAGTGCTCCCGGGACACATGAAGCTTTCTTT
NA | 16 | TRBJ1-1 | NA | TRBV18 | CASSPLPGFGNTEAFF | TGTGCCAGCTCACCATTGCCAGGGTTTGGGAACACTGAAGCTTTCTTT
NA | 15 | TRBJ2-2 | NA | TRBV7-9 | CASSLAGARTGELFF | TGTGCCAGCAGCTTAGCGGGCGCCAGGACCGGGGAGCTGTTTTTT
NA | 13 | TRBJ1-2 | NA | TRBV12-3/TRBV12-4 | CASTDRINYGYTF | TGTGCCAGCACGGACAGAATTAACTATGGCTACACCTTC
NA | 13 | TRBJ2-5 | NA | TRBV18 | CASSPRQQETQYF | TGTGCCAGCTCACCACGACAGCAAGAGACCCAGTACTTC
NA | 13 | TRBJ1-1 | few | TRBV27 | CASSSFAGTEAFF | TGTGCCAGCAGCTCGTTCGCGGGGACTGAAGCTTTCTTT
NA | 12 | TRBJ2-5 | NA | TRBV5-1 | CASTATAETQYF | TGCGCCAGCACCGCGACAGCAGAGACCCAGTACTTC
TRBD1 | 14 | TRBJ1-2 | few | TRBV5-3 | CARSLEDRHYGYTF | TGTGCCAGAAGCTTGGAGGACAGGCACTATGGCTACACCTTC
TRBD2 | 16 | TRBJ2-5 | NA | TRBV2 | CASSPRTSGGQETQYF | TGTGCCAGCAGCCCCCGGACTAGCGGGGGGCAAGAGACCCAGTACTTC
TRBD1 | 16 | TRBJ1-5 | NA | TRBV18 | CASSGGDRGAYQPQHF | TGTGCCAGCTCGGGGGGGGACAGGGGCGCCTATCAGCCCCAGCATTTT
NA | 15 | TRBJ2-5 | once | TRBV11-3 | CASSPGASVRETQYF | TGTGCCAGCAGCCCTGGGGCTAGCGTGAGGGAGACCCAGTACTTC
TRBD1 | 15 | TRBJ2-2 | NA | TRBV19 | CASSDRGLDTGELFF | TGTGCCAGTAGTGACAGGGGCCTGGACACCGGGGAGCTGTTTTTT
NA | 15 | TRBJ2-5 | NA | TRBV7-2 | CASSLGRYSVETQYF | TGTGCCAGCAGCTTAGGCAGATATTCTGTGGAGACCCAGTACTTC
TRBD1 | 16 | TRBJ2-7 | NA | TRBV7-8 | CASSLYDRVESYEQYF | TGTGCCAGCAGCCTGTACGACAGGGTGGAGTCCTACGAGCAGTACTTC
NA | 16 | TRBJ1-3 | NA | TRBV27 | CASSPGGVSSGNTIYF | TGTGCCAGCAGTCCCGGGGGGGTTTCTTCTGGAAACACCATATATTTT
NA | 16 | TRBJ2-4 | NA | TRBV5-6 | CASSLERRLDKNIQYF | TGTGCCAGCAGCTTGGAGCGTCGCCTAGACAAAAACATTCAGTACTTC
TRBD1 | 16 | TRBJ2-7 | NA | TRBV9 | CASSEGLGQTSYEQYF | TGTGCCAGCAGCGAGGGTTTGGGACAGACCTCCTACGAGCAGTACTTC
NA | 14 | TRBJ1-2 | NA | TRBV2 | CASSGGQTNYGYTF | TGTGCCAGCAGTGGTGGGCAGACAAACTATGGCTACACCTTC